The present entry profiles one TCR beta chain with its context. The PCR employed 60 Vbeta primers together with 13 Jbeta primers. Measured with immunoSEQ multiplex PCR; TCRdb has only the in-frame clones, and not every one. The sample includes roughly 120,000 clones, about 72% of them seen just once. The data derive from a study of cytomegalovirus exposure and HLA in healthy donors. The sample was PBMCs. The receptor was derived from a man aged 45-65 years in good health and CMV-seropositive.

In DNA form, the CDR3 reads TGTGCCAGCAGACCAAGGGGGCCCCACAATGAGCAGTTCTTC. Encoded protein: CASRPRGPHNEQFF. This chain uses TRBV7-2 with TRBJ2-1; 7 positions agree with TRBD1. The CDR3 has 14 amino acids. From germline, CDR1 is SGHTA and CDR2 FQGNSA. Trimming cost V 6 bases and J 5 bases; bases outside gene matches: 7.